This T cell receptor (beta chain) was observed in a study of cytomegalovirus exposure and HLA in healthy donors. Study-level findings and limits: Many donors carried some public TCRs, although rarity characterized most TCR sequences. Reports showed the classifier diagnosing cytomegalovirus status with high specificity and sensitivity.

The validation cohort, a group of under 150 subjects, included the donors and was separate from the approximately 680-subject first cohort. The CDR3 loop spans 13 amino acids. Per germline, CDR1 SGHDN and CDR2 FVKESK. Trimming left V 1 base short and J 2 bases short, with 2 bases between. Repertoires were generated with immunoSEQ multiplex PCR, while TCRdb's copy carries only in-frame clones and drops some. The profile shows 30,000 to 40,000 clones, over 85% of them singletons. Comment on this clone: Its target is unknown.

This chain links TRBV14 with TRBJ2-2; D gene unclear. The sequencing sample was made of PBMCs. The sequence was obtained from a man aged 18-30 years in good health and CMV-seronegative. CDR3 sequence (DNA): TGTGCCAGCAGCCAAGTAAACACCGGGGAGCTGTTTTTT. Translating it yields CASSQVNTGELFF. Supplemented by reference TRBV14 and TRBJ2-2, the full variable domain reads EAGVTQFPSHSVIEKGQTVTLRCDPISGHDNLYWYRRVMGKEIKFLLHFVKESKQDESGMPNNRFLAERTGGTYSTLKVQPAELEDSGVYFCASSQVNTGELFFGEGSRLTVL.